Shown below are 4 T cell receptor beta chains from a single sample sequenced in a study of CD8 T cells in ankylosing spondylitis. Study results and caveats: What appeared characteristic of ankylosing spondylitis blood was a TCR beta motif of fewer than ten highly homologous variants.

Their antigens remain unidentified. One entry per CDR3 protein results from TCRdb running MiXCR on the 5' RACE reads. The top ten clones hold about a sixth of a sample with about 400,000 distinct CDR3 sequences, around 24% of them seen once. Sequencing input: blood, either unsorted or a sorted T cell fraction (not recorded which). The receptor set was obtained from a male donor with ankylosing spondylitis.

The chain recombines TRBV15 with TRBJ2-1; D call uncertain. This CDR3 has 14 amino acids. CDR1 and CDR2 (germline): LNHNV, YYDKDF (reference sequence). V lost 5 bases and J lost 4, with 12 bases in between. The CDR3 sequence is CATSSSIGYNEQFF. The DNA of the CDR3 is TGTGCCACCAGCTCATCAATAGGTTACAATGAGCAGTTCTTC.

The chain combines TRBV29-1 with TRBJ2-3, with D uncertain. The V gene lost 7 bases and the J gene lost 1 base, with 9 bases spanning the gap. CDR1 and CDR2 from the germline V gene are SQVTM and ANQGSEA. This CDR3 has 12 amino acids. The CDR3 coding sequence is TGCAGCGAGTTGTTCGGCACAGATACGCAGTATTTT. Encoded protein: CSELFGTDTQYF.

This clonotype was found a few times. The CDR3 coding sequence is TGCAGTGCCGTAGGGACAGTCTCCTACGAGCAGTACTTC. Its protein product is CSAVGTVSYEQYF. The J gene is TRBJ2-7, the V gene TRBV20-1; 7 bases align to TRBD1. V shed 6 bases, J shed 0 bases, and the junction held 5 bases outside the gene matches. The CDR3 contains 13 residues. The germline CDR1 and CDR2 sequences are DFQATT and SNEGSKA (reference sequence).

The table lists this clonotype with a few counts. This chain connects TRBV2 to TRBJ2-1; TRBD1 is a possible D gene (6 bases). Looked up from germline, CDR1 is SNHLY and CDR2 is FYNNEI. The CDR3 spans 14 residues. Trimming stripped 5 bases from V and 5 bases from J, with 13 bases between. The CDR3 DNA reads TGTGCCAGCAGTTCCGGGACATCGAACAATGAGCAGTTCTTC. Protein sequence: CASSSGTSNNEQFF.